The 8 T cell receptor beta chains listed next were all sequenced from one sample in a study of identical twins. One entry per CDR3 protein results from TCRdb running MiXCR on the 5' RACE reads. The sample yields fewer than 350,000 distinct CDR3 sequences, about 8.3% seen once. These data were also filed under a second study, of yellow fever vaccine responses in identical twins.

The sample comprised memory (CD45RO+) T cells sorted from blood. Receptors originate from a woman aged 18 to 35 in good health.

The rearrangement uses TRBV7-6 and TRBJ2-3, with 9 bases lining up with TRBD2. The V segment lost 2 bases and the J segment 1 base; nucleotides outside the gene matches: 7. CDR1 SGHVS and CDR2 FNYEAQ come from the germline V gene. The CDR3 is 17 amino acids. CDR3 DNA: TGTGCCAGCAGCTTATTGGCGGGAGGGCCAGGCACAGATACGCAGTATTTT. This translates into CASSLLAGGPGTDTQYF.

At least ten counts were recorded for this clonotype. The J gene is TRBJ1-4, the V gene TRBV5-5, with D possibly TRBD1 on 6 matching bases. The CDR3 length is 15 residues. The germline V gene encodes CDR1 SGHKS and CDR2 YYEKEE (reference sequence). The V gene lost 4 bases and the J gene lost 8 bases, with 18 bases spanning the gap. CDR3 amino acids: CASSLGQPILEKLFF. The CDR3 DNA is TGTGCCAGCAGCCTCGGACAGCCGATACTGGAAAAACTGTTTTTT.

CDR3 sequence: CASSWGLVEETQYF. In DNA form, the CDR3 reads TGTGCCAGCAGCTGGGGGCTAGTCGAAGAGACCCAGTACTTC. The V gene is TRBV5-5, the J gene TRBJ2-5; the D gene is possibly TRBD1 (6 bases). The germline gives CDR1 SGHKS, CDR2 YYEKEE (reference sequence). Trimming removed 3 bases at V and 3 bases at J, with 12 bases between. The CDR3 has 14 amino acids.

This clonotype was seen ten or more times. The chain uses TRBV5-1 and TRBJ2-3, with D uncertain. The length of the CDR3 is 13 residues. V was clipped by 2 bases and J by 0 bases, with 4 bases between them. Germline V gene data show CDR1 as SGHRS and CDR2 as YFSETQ. CDR3 protein: CASSLHSTDTQYF. The CDR3 DNA sequence: TGCGCCAGCAGCTTACATAGCACAGATACGCAGTATTTT.

This clonotype has more than one count but fewer than ten. The rearrangement joins TRBV5-6 to TRBJ1-5; D remains ambiguous. This CDR3 is built from 16 residues. V was pared by 2 bases and J by 8 bases, with 20 bases between. Germline CDR1 SGHDT, CDR2 YYEEEE. This chain's CDR3 is CASSFRPQAGLEPQHF. In nucleotides, the CDR3 is TGTGCCAGCAGCTTTCGCCCCCAGGCTGGGTTGGAGCCCCAGCATTTT.

This clonotype was counted between two and nine times. The V call is TRBV10-3, the J call TRBJ2-7; no definite D call. The CDR3 is 13 residues long. The germline gives CDR1 ENHRY, CDR2 SYGVKD. Trimming left V 3 bases short and J 8 bases short, with 14 bases between. This chain's CDR3 is CAISDPTLSKQYV. In nucleotides, the CDR3 is TGTGCCATCAGTGACCCCACCCTGTCCAAGCAGTACGTC.

The V gene is TRBV20-1, the J gene TRBJ1-1; D uncertain. Germline V lookup: CDR1 DFQATT, CDR2 SNEGSKA (reference sequence). The CDR3 covers 11 residues. CDR3 bases: TGCAGCGTATCCGGGCCTAGTGAAGCTTTCTTT. Its translation: CSVSGPSEAFF.

In its sample, this clonotype was seen a few times. This chain uses TRBV6-1 with TRBJ2-1; D is unresolved. The V gene lost 5 bases and the J gene lost 2 bases, with 13 bases spanning the gap. Germline assignment: CDR1 MNHNS and CDR2 SASEGT. This CDR3 comprises 15 residues. The CDR3 region has the DNA TGTGCCAGCAGTACGACAATGGAGACCTACAATGAGCAGTTCTTC. This sequence encodes CASSTTMETYNEQFF.